This T cell receptor (beta chain) was captured by sequencing in a study of vaccination and CD4 T cells after COVID-19. Indicated treatment: roughly 10-day PBMC culture with coronavirus spike peptide pools or control peptides (ViraFEST assay). The collection of CD4+ T cells from the unexposed donor took place before the COVID-19 pandemic (2011-2018). Germline lookup yields CDR1 MNHNS and CDR2 SASEGT. The V end lost 10 bases, the J end lost 0 bases, and 18 bases lay between the germline ends. The CDR3 spans 15 residues. The assay that was used to sequence DNA from cultured CD4+ T cells was the Oncomine TCR Beta short-read assay. TCRdb reanalysed the PCR reads using MiXCR and keeps one entry per CDR3 protein. The sample lists approximately 10,000 distinct CDR3 sequences; around 48% were seen once. This clonotype was counted a few times. Its antigen is still unknown. Study-level points and caveats: Spike mono-reactivity marked 304 of 307 vaccine-specific clones in convalescent patients.

This TCR derives from a human donor in good health. Sequenced sample: CD4+ T cells from blood, cultured in vitro. V usage is TRBV6-1 and J usage is TRBJ1-1; no clear D. The CDR3 here is CATHLGVRVNTEAFF. The CDR3 DNA sequence: TGTGCCACCCATCTTGGGGTCCGCGTGAACACTGAAGCTTTCTTT.